This T cell receptor (beta chain) was sequenced during a study of CD8 T cells in ankylosing spondylitis. MiXCR, run by TCRdb on the 5' RACE reads, gives a single entry per CDR3 protein. The sample includes fewer than 550,000 distinct CDR3 sequences, approximately 5% of them seen just once. Study-wide points: Apparently characteristic of ankylosing spondylitis blood was a TCR beta motif (fewer than 10 highly homologous variants). Matched synovial fluid from ankylosing spondylitis patients was reported to be enriched for disease-linked clones.

This clonotype was counted many times. The antigen is unknown. Sequences were obtained from blood, either unsorted or a sorted T cell fraction (not recorded which). This receptor was obtained from a male donor with ankylosing spondylitis.

CDR3 nucleotide sequence: TGTGCCAGCAGGCGGGACAGGGAGGGGACCCAGTACTTC. This gives the protein CASRRDREGTQYF. The V gene is TRBV12-3 or TRBV12-4, the J gene TRBJ2-5, with TRBD1 identical over 9 bases. This CDR3 comprises 13 residues. J gave up 7 bases and V 6 bases, and 6 bases lay outside the gene matches.